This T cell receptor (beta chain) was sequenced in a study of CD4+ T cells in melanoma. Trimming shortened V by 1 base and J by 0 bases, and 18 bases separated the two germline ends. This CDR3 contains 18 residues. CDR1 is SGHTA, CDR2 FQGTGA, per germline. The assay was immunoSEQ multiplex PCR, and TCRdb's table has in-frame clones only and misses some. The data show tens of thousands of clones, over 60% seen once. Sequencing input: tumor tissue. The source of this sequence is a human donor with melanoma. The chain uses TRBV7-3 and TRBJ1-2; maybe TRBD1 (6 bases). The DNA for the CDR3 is TGTGCCAGCAGCTTAAGGCCGGAACGGGGGCTAACTAACTATGGCTACACCTTC. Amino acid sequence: CASSLRPERGLTNYGYTF.